Listed below are T cell receptor beta chains from one sample, sequenced in a study of blood T cell repertoires in COVID-19. TCRdb's copy holds only in-frame clones and misses some; the assay was immunoSEQ multiplex PCR. This table has hundreds of thousands of clones, more than 70% appearing once. Source material: peripheral blood. The receptors come from a woman aged 25 to 39 with COVID-19, enrolled during active disease. CDR3s include the opening cysteine and the closing phenylalanine or tryptophan. A D gene is named only where the DNA matches it firmly. For some rows the clone size is stated as once, few or many, or as a class when expanded; others skip it.

CDR3nt: TGTGCCTCCCAGACAGGGTACACCGGGGAGCTGTTTTTT
CDR3aa: CASQTGYTGELFF
j_gene: TRBJ2-2
abundance: .
d_gene: TRBD1
v_gene: TRBV30

CDR3nt: TGTGCCAGCAGCAGAGGGGTTCGGGGGAGAGCGTCAGATACGCAGTATTTT
CDR3aa: CASSRGVRGRASDTQYF
j_gene: TRBJ2-3
abundance: .
d_gene: .
v_gene: TRBV14

CDR3nt: TGTGCCAGCAGTCGACCGGGACTAGCGGAAAACATTCAGTACTTC
CDR3aa: CASSRPGLAENIQYF
j_gene: TRBJ2-4
abundance: .
d_gene: TRBD2
v_gene: TRBV6-2/TRBV6-3

CDR3nt: TGTGCCTGGAATTTCCCGGGACTAGGGATCCATGAGCAGTTCTTC
CDR3aa: CAWNFPGLGIHEQFF
j_gene: TRBJ2-1
abundance: few
d_gene: TRBD2
v_gene: TRBV30

CDR3nt: TGTGCCAGTAGTATTATGGCCACCGTTTACTCTGGGGCCAACGTCCTGACTTTC
CDR3aa: CASSIMATVYSGANVLTF
j_gene: TRBJ2-6
abundance: .
d_gene: .
v_gene: TRBV19

CDR3nt: TGCAGCGTTGGGAATGGCGGAGAGACCCAGTACTTC
CDR3aa: CSVGNGGETQYF
j_gene: TRBJ2-5
abundance: .
d_gene: .
v_gene: TRBV29-1

CDR3nt: TGCGCCAGCAGCTTGACCCCGGGACACATTAACGCCTACGAGCAGTACTTC
CDR3aa: CASSLTPGHINAYEQYF
j_gene: TRBJ2-7
abundance: few
d_gene: .
v_gene: TRBV5-1

CDR3nt: TGTGCCAGCAGTGACGACAGGGAAAATTCACCCCTCCACTTT
CDR3aa: CASSDDRENSPLHF
j_gene: TRBJ1-6
abundance: .
d_gene: TRBD1
v_gene: TRBV2

CDR3nt: TGTGCCATCAGCACCTTGGACAGGAACTATGGCTACACCTTC
CDR3aa: CAISTLDRNYGYTF
j_gene: TRBJ1-2
abundance: .
d_gene: TRBD1
v_gene: TRBV10-3

CDR3nt: TGTGCCAGTAGTATAGTCGGAGAAATGAACACTGAAGCTTTCTTT
CDR3aa: CASSIVGEMNTEAFF
j_gene: TRBJ1-1
abundance: .
d_gene: .
v_gene: TRBV19

CDR3nt: TGTGCCAGCAGAAGCGGGAGAACCGCCGGGGAGCTGTTTTTT
CDR3aa: CASRSGRTAGELFF
j_gene: TRBJ2-2
abundance: .
d_gene: TRBD2
v_gene: TRBV9

CDR3nt: TGTGCAAGCCGCGGGCGGGAAATTATGTTCTTC
CDR3aa: CASRGREIMFF
j_gene: TRBJ2-1
abundance: .
d_gene: .
v_gene: TRBV27

CDR3nt: TGTGCCAGCAGATTCACAGGGTCCCTCAATGAGCAGTTCTTC
CDR3aa: CASRFTGSLNEQFF
j_gene: TRBJ2-1
abundance: .
d_gene: .
v_gene: TRBV7-9

CDR3nt: TGTGCCTGGAGTAGACAGGGCTTTCAGCCCCAGCATTTT
CDR3aa: CAWSRQGFQPQHF
j_gene: TRBJ1-5
abundance: .
d_gene: TRBD1
v_gene: TRBV30

CDR3nt: TGTGCCAGCAGTGTCGGACTAGCGGGAGGGCCCACCGGGGAGCTGTTTTTT
CDR3aa: CASSVGLAGGPTGELFF
j_gene: TRBJ2-2
abundance: .
d_gene: TRBD2
v_gene: TRBV6-4

CDR3nt: TGCAGCGTTGATAGGGGAAACTATGGCTACACCTTC
CDR3aa: CSVDRGNYGYTF
j_gene: TRBJ1-2
abundance: .
d_gene: .
v_gene: TRBV29-1

CDR3nt: TGCGCCAGCAATCCGGGACTAGCGGGAGGCGAGCAGTACTTC
CDR3aa: CASNPGLAGGEQYF
j_gene: TRBJ2-7
abundance: .
d_gene: TRBD2
v_gene: TRBV5-1

CDR3nt: TGTGCCAGCCTTGGACTAGCGATATACAATGAGCAGTTCTTC
CDR3aa: CASLGLAIYNEQFF
j_gene: TRBJ2-1
abundance: .
d_gene: TRBD2
v_gene: TRBV2

CDR3nt: TGTGCCAGCAGCGAGTTAGCGGGGAACACCGGGGAGCTGTTTTTT
CDR3aa: CASSELAGNTGELFF
j_gene: TRBJ2-2
abundance: .
d_gene: TRBD2
v_gene: TRBV9

CDR3nt: TGCGCCAGCAGCTCCATCCCCCCCTACGAGCAGTACTTC
CDR3aa: CASSSIPPYEQYF
j_gene: TRBJ2-7
abundance: .
d_gene: .
v_gene: TRBV5-1

CDR3nt: TGTGCCAGTAGGCAAAACCGGGGGACTGAAAAACTGTTTTTT
CDR3aa: CASRQNRGTEKLFF
j_gene: TRBJ1-4
abundance: .
d_gene: .
v_gene: TRBV19

CDR3nt: TGTGCCAGCAGTTCCCCGGGACAGGGGGTAAGGGAGCAGTACTTC
CDR3aa: CASSSPGQGVREQYF
j_gene: TRBJ2-7
abundance: .
d_gene: TRBD1
v_gene: TRBV6-5

CDR3nt: TGTGCCAGCAGCTTCCCAGCTAGCGTGCAAGAGACCCAGTACTTC
CDR3aa: CASSFPASVQETQYF
j_gene: TRBJ2-5
abundance: .
d_gene: .
v_gene: TRBV5-8

CDR3nt: TGCGCCAGCAGCCCCCGTCTGAACACTGAAGCTTTCTTT
CDR3aa: CASSPRLNTEAFF
j_gene: TRBJ1-1
abundance: .
d_gene: .
v_gene: TRBV5-1

CDR3nt: TGTGCCAGTAGTATCGGCAGGGGTAGAGAGACCCAGTACTTC
CDR3aa: CASSIGRGRETQYF
j_gene: TRBJ2-5
abundance: .
d_gene: .
v_gene: TRBV19

CDR3nt: TGTGCCAGCAGCGTAGAAGGGGGTAACACCGGGGAGCTGTTTTTT
CDR3aa: CASSVEGGNTGELFF
j_gene: TRBJ2-2
abundance: .
d_gene: .
v_gene: TRBV9

CDR3nt: TGTGCCAGCAGTTTCAGACAGCCCCCCTACGAGCAGTACTTC
CDR3aa: CASSFRQPPYEQYF
j_gene: TRBJ2-7
abundance: .
d_gene: .
v_gene: TRBV28

CDR3nt: TGTGCCAGCAGCCTAAATTTCGGGGTACATCAGCCCCAGCATTTT
CDR3aa: CASSLNFGVHQPQHF
j_gene: TRBJ1-5
abundance: .
d_gene: .
v_gene: TRBV27

CDR3nt: TGCAGCGTTGGGGGGGGTGTCCAGCCCCAGCATTTT
CDR3aa: CSVGGGVQPQHF
j_gene: TRBJ1-5
abundance: .
d_gene: .
v_gene: TRBV29-1